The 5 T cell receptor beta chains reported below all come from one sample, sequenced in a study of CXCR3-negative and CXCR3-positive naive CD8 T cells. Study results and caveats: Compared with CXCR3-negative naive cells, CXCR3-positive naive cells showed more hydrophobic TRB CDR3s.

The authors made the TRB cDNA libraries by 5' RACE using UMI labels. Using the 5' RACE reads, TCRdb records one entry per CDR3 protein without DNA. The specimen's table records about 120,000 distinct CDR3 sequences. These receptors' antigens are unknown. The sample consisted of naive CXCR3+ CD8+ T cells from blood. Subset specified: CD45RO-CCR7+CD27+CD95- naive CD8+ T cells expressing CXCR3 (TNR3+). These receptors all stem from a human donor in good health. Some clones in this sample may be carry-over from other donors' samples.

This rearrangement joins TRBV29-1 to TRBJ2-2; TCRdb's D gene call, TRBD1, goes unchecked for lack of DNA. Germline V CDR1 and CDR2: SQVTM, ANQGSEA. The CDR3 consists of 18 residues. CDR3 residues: CSVEERRGTGTNTGELFF.

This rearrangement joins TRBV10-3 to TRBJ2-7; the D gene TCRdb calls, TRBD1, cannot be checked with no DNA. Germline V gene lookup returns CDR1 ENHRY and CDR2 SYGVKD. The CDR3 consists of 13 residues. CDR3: CAINEGDSYEQYF.

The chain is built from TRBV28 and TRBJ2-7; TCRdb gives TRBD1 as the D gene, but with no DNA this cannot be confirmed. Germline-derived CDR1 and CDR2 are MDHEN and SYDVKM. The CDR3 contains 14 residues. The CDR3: CASSLGGKSYEQYF.

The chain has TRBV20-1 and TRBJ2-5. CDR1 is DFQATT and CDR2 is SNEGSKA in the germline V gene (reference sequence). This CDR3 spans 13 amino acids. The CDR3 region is CSARSAGQETQYF.

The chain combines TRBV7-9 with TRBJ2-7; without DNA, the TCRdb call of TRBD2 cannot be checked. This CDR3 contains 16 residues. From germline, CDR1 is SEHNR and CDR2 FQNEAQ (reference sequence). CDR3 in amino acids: CASSPPAQGSSYEQYF.